These 13 T cell receptor beta chains were sequenced from one sample in a study of T cell responses to AZD1222 COVID-19 vaccine (dated by TCRdb to the early 2020s). Explained via the paper, the time point label denotes: baseline before first vaccination. The library was prepared using the immunoSEQ multiplex PCR assay. TCRdb re-hosts the immuneACCESS table, in-frame sequences only. Its copies lack some clones; in the studies checked, an unresolved V gene accounts for under half of them, and the cause for the rest is not known. For this sample the table gives about 73,000 clones, of which about 91% were detected only once. The top ten clonotypes cover about 20% of the sample. Specimen: peripheral blood, collected on day 0 of AZD1222 vaccination. The receptors were gathered from an adult in good health.

The chain recombines TRBV7-8 with TRBJ2-7, with D hard to call. Trimming pared 5 bases from V and 2 bases from J, leaving 16 bases between. CDR1 is SGHVS, CDR2 FQNEAQ, per germline. The CDR3 has 15 residues. The CDR3 DNA is TGTGCCAGCAGCGCCCAATGGGAAAGCCCCTACGAGCAGTACTTC. Its translation: CASSAQWESPYEQYF.

V and J are TRBV5-1 and TRBJ2-7; D uncertain. Looked up from germline, CDR1 is SGHRS and CDR2 is YFSETQ. V was clipped by 3 bases and J by 3 bases, with 10 bases between them. The CDR3 covers 13 residues. CDR3 region: CASSSGASYEQYF. For the CDR3, the DNA is TGCGCCAGCAGCTCGGGTGCTAGCTACGAGCAGTACTTC.

This sequence joins TRBV19 and TRBJ2-1, with TRBD2 matching over 7 bases. Germline V gene lookup returns CDR1 LNHDA and CDR2 SQIVND (reference sequence). The CDR3 runs to 15 residues. Trimming at V came to 1 base and at J to 9 bases, leaving 9 bases not matched to a gene. The CDR3: CASSIGGSVGSEQFF. The DNA of the CDR3 is TGTGCCAGTAGTATAGGCGGGAGCGTTGGCAGTGAGCAGTTCTTC.

J is TRBJ1-2 and V is TRBV28; no reliable D call. Germline CDR1 and CDR2: MDHEN and SYDVKM. This CDR3 is built from 13 residues. Trimming stripped 4 bases from V and 4 bases from J, with 10 bases between. The CDR3, as DNA: TGTGCCAGCAGTTCGTCCAGCTTCTATGGCTACACCTTC. Its protein is CASSSSSFYGYTF.

The chain carries TRBV5-1 and TRBJ2-7; 8 bases match TRBD2. From germline, CDR1 is SGHRS and CDR2 YFSETQ. CDR3 length equals 15 residues. V was clipped by 4 bases and J by 3 bases; unmatched bases: 9. CDR3 amino acids: CASSRRSGGDYEQYF. CDR3 nucleotides: TGCGCCAGCAGCCGGCGGAGCGGGGGAGACTACGAGCAGTACTTC.

This sequence joins TRBV6-1 and TRBJ1-2; 10 bases agree with TRBD1. V lost 1 base to trimming and J lost 8 bases; unmatched junction nucleotides: 10. CDR3 length: 16 amino acids. Germline-derived CDR1 and CDR2 are MNHNS and SASEGT. The CDR3 region has the DNA TGTGCCAGCAGTGAAGGGGTGACAGGGGGCTATGAGGGCTACACCTTC. This translates into CASSEGVTGGYEGYTF.

In this sample, this clone turned up once. This chain connects TRBV18 to TRBJ1-1, with 8 bases aligning to TRBD1. The CDR3 loop spans 15 amino acids. From germline, CDR1 is KGHSH and CDR2 LQKENI. The J segment lost 3 bases and the V segment lost 5 bases, leaving 8 bases of the junction unmatched. The CDR3 DNA follows: TGTGCCAGCTCAGCCCTCGACAGGGGATACACTGAAGCTTTCTTT. Its protein product is CASSALDRGYTEAFF.

The rearrangement joins TRBV5-1 to TRBJ1-3; D gene unclear. Trimming shortened V by 0 bases and J by 0 bases, and 7 bases separated the two germline ends. The CDR3 is 15 residues long. Germline-derived CDR1 and CDR2 are SGHRS and YFSETQ. CDR3 residues: CASSLAGVSGNTIYF. In DNA form, the CDR3 reads TGCGCCAGCAGCTTGGCTGGGGTCTCTGGAAACACCATATATTTT.

The chain carries TRBV10-3 and TRBJ2-7; 10 bases align to TRBD2. The CDR3 runs to 14 residues. Germline V lookup: CDR1 ENHRY, CDR2 SYGVKD. V was clipped by 4 bases and J by 2 bases; unmatched bases: 2. The CDR3 DNA reads as TGTGCCATCAGTGGAGCGGGGGGGACCTACGAGCAGTACTTC. Its translation is CAISGAGGTYEQYF.

The chain has TRBV7-8 and TRBJ2-7, with a tentative D call TRBD2 (6 bases). CDR1 and CDR2 from the germline V gene are SGHVS and FQNEAQ. Trimming pared 3 bases from V and 5 bases from J, leaving 14 bases between. The CDR3 sequence is 14 residues long. The CDR3 nucleotides read TGTGCCAGCAGCTTGAGGGACTCTCCGAACGAGCAGTACTTC. Its translation: CASSLRDSPNEQYF.

The V call is TRBV6-1, the J call TRBJ2-3; D possibly corresponds to TRBD1 (5 bases). The CDR3 is 14 amino acids. V lost 3 bases and J lost 0, with 7 bases in between. Germline lookup yields CDR1 MNHNS and CDR2 SASEGT. This CDR3 is CASSDDRSTDTQYF. The CDR3 DNA reads as TGTGCCAGCAGTGACGACAGAAGCACAGATACGCAGTATTTT.

This clone has only a few counts. The genes are TRBV27 and TRBJ2-1, with D perhaps TRBD2 (5 bases). Per the germline V gene, CDR1 is MNHEY and CDR2 is SMNVEV (reference sequence). Between the trimmed V and J ends, which lost 2 bases and 6 bases, there was a span of 8 bases. The CDR3 extends over 13 amino acids. CDR3 in DNA: TGTGCCAGCAGTTTACTAGCTGGCAATGAGCAGTTCTTC. Translated: CASSLLAGNEQFF.

The table lists this clone with a count of one. The rearrangement joins TRBV5-8 to TRBJ2-7; 7 nucleotides match TRBD1. V lost 3 bases, J lost 5 bases, and 8 bases stayed unmatched. The CDR3 loop spans 14 amino acids. The germline V gene encodes CDR1 SGHTS and CDR2 YDEGEE. The DNA for the CDR3 is TGTGCCAGCAGCTCCTGGACAGGTCCCCACGAGCAGTACTTC. Protein product: CASSSWTGPHEQYF.